This TCR beta chain was retrieved from a study of cytomegalovirus exposure and HLA in healthy donors. Findings and limits, study-wide: TCR beta chains numbering some 160 were designated cytomegalovirus-associated.

Germline values: CDR1 MGHRA, CDR2 YSYEKL. The CDR3 has 17 amino acids. The J segment lost 3 bases and the V segment lost 4 bases, leaving 6 bases of the junction unmatched. Primers: 60 Vbeta forward and 13 Jbeta reverse. Method: immunoSEQ multiplex PCR; TCRdb's copy keeps in-frame clones and lacks some. The data hold fewer than 110,000 clones, with around 73% observed a single time. Points on this clone: The antigen remains undetermined.

This receptor was obtained from a man aged 30 to 45 in good health and CMV-seronegative. V gene TRBV4-1 combines with J gene TRBJ2-1; 13 bases align to TRBD2. Material: PBMCs. CDR3 region: CASSPWGTSGVYNEQFF. The CDR3 bases are TGCGCCAGCAGCCCGTGGGGGACTAGCGGGGTCTACAATGAGCAGTTCTTC.